This passage covers 26 T cell receptor beta chains from one sample sequenced in a study of technical replicates of blood from a few donors. TCRdb keeps only in-frame clones here, not all; method: immunoSEQ multiplex PCR. This table holds some 82,000 clones, almost 98% found once. Sequencing was performed on T cells isolated from PBMCs. The receptors were gathered from a human donor in good health.

CDR3: CASSLALAYNEQFF. CDR3 nucleotide sequence: TGTGCCAGCAGCTTAGCTTTAGCCTACAATGAGCAGTTCTTC. V is TRBV11-1 and J is TRBJ2-1; D is uncertain. Germline CDR1 and CDR2: SGHAT and FQDESV (reference sequence). The V end lost 0 bases, the J end lost 2 bases, and 5 bases lay between the germline ends. The CDR3 extends over 14 amino acids.

This clone was seen a single time. This rearrangement joins TRBV15 to TRBJ1-4, with a tentative D call TRBD1 (6 bases). Germline V gene lookup returns CDR1 LNHNV and CDR2 YYDKDF (reference sequence). The CDR3 loop spans 14 amino acids. Trimming pared 4 bases from V and 7 bases from J, leaving 13 bases between. CDR3 sequence reads: CATSTGQTGEKLFF. DNA for the CDR3: TGTGCCACCAGCACAGGACAGACAGGTGAAAAACTGTTTTTT.

Remarks on this clone: This same CDR3 is encoded by further DNA sequences in the sample. The genes are TRBV19 and TRBJ2-5; 10 bases fit TRBD2. V lost 5 bases, J lost 2 bases, and 5 bases stayed unmatched. CDR1 LNHDA and CDR2 SQIVND come from the germline V gene (reference sequence). The CDR3 runs 15 residues. The CDR3 spells CASSPRTSGQETQYF. CDR3 in DNA: TGTGCCAGTAGTCCCAGGACTAGCGGTCAAGAGACCCAGTACTTC.

This sequence joins TRBV9 and TRBJ2-3, with D perhaps TRBD2 (5 bases). The CDR3 has 13 amino acids. V lost 4 bases and J lost 0, with 6 bases in between. Germline values: CDR1 SGDLS, CDR2 YYNGEE. The DNA for the CDR3 is TGTGCCAGCAGCAGGACTAGCACAGATACGCAGTATTTT. Translation gives CASSRTSTDTQYF.

The chain recombines TRBV25-1 with TRBJ1-1; TRBD1 agrees at 8 bases. The CDR3 length is 17 residues. V lost 2 bases and J lost 2; bases outside the gene matches: 10. Per germline, CDR1 MGHDK and CDR2 SYGVNS. CDR3 region: CASSEVIGQGVNTEAFF. The CDR3, as DNA: TGTGCCAGCAGTGAAGTTATAGGACAGGGCGTAAACACTGAAGCTTTCTTT.

CDR3 protein: CASSETGGGHDTEAFF. DNA of the CDR3: TGTGCCAGCAGCGAAACAGGGGGCGGTCATGACACTGAAGCTTTCTTT. The chain carries TRBV13 and TRBJ1-1; 9 nucleotides line up with TRBD1. The CDR3 extends over 16 amino acids. The germline V gene encodes CDR1 PRHDT and CDR2 FYEKMQ (reference sequence). Germline trimming cut 5 bases from V and 3 bases from J; bases unmatched to any gene: 10.

The V call is TRBV4-1, the J call TRBJ2-3; D possibly corresponds to TRBD1 (5 bases). The CDR3 totals 17 residues. Trimming stripped 3 bases from V and 2 bases from J, with 18 bases between. CDR1 is MGHRA and CDR2 is YSYEKL in the germline V gene. The CDR3 sequence is CASSQPGLDTYTDTQYF. CDR3 nucleotide sequence: TGCGCCAGCAGCCAGCCAGGCTTGGACACCTACACAGATACGCAGTATTTT.

The chain uses TRBV10-3 and TRBJ2-7; 15 positions match TRBD2. The CDR3 is 16 amino acids. J was trimmed by 7 bases and V by 4 bases; bases with no gene match: 8. Germline lookup yields CDR1 ENHRY and CDR2 SYGVKD. The CDR3 bases are TGTGCCATCAGTGGGCGGACTAGCGGGAGGGCGGAGGAGCAGTACTTC. It codes for CAISGRTSGRAEEQYF.

In its sample, this clone was seen once. The rearrangement joins TRBV27 to TRBJ1-5, with 7 bases that match TRBD1. Germline V gene sequence: CDR1 MNHEY, CDR2 SMNVEV (reference sequence). With V trimmed by 5 bases and J by 0 bases, 7 bases remained unmatched. This CDR3 is 16 amino acids long. The CDR3 is CASSPTTGFSNQPQHF. CDR3 DNA sequence: TGTGCCAGCAGTCCGACGACAGGGTTTAGCAATCAGCCCCAGCATTTT.

This clone was observed a single time. The rearrangement links TRBV12-5 to TRBJ2-1, with 7 bases lining up with TRBD2. After removal of 4 bases from V and 5 bases from J, the junction contained 5 bases not matched to a gene. CDR3 size: 14 residues. The germline gives CDR1 LGHNT, CDR2 FRNRAP. CDR3 sequence reads: CASGWGGSDNEQFF. Written as DNA, the CDR3 is TGTGCTAGTGGTTGGGGGGGGTCGGACAATGAGCAGTTCTTC.

The gene calls are TRBV27 and TRBJ2-7; TRBD1 matches at 11 bases. The CDR3 length is 16 residues. The J segment lost 3 bases and the V segment lost 4 bases, leaving 8 bases of the junction unmatched. Germline V gene data show CDR1 as MNHEY and CDR2 as SMNVEV (reference sequence). In DNA form, the CDR3 reads TGTGCCAGCAGTTGGACAGGGGGCCAGCGACTCTACGAGCAGTACTTC. This translates into CASSWTGGQRLYEQYF.

A note on this clone: In the same sample, other DNA sequences code for this CDR3. V is TRBV19 and J is TRBJ2-3; 11 bases are shared with TRBD1. The CDR3 runs 14 residues. With 3 bases clipped from V and 5 bases from J, the junction kept 1 base outside the gene matches. The germline V gene encodes CDR1 LNHDA and CDR2 SQIVND (reference sequence). DNA of the CDR3: TGTGCCAGTAGTATCGGGACAGGGGGAGATACGCAGTATTTT. Protein sequence: CASSIGTGGDTQYF.

The chain employs TRBV20-1 and TRBJ2-3; no reliable D call. This CDR3 comprises 11 residues. V lost 6 bases and J 0 bases, leaving 4 bases between the germline ends. Germline V lookup: CDR1 DFQATT, CDR2 SNEGSKA (reference sequence). The CDR3 here is CSAPSTDTQYF. The CDR3 DNA reads as TGCAGTGCCCCTAGCACAGATACGCAGTATTTT.

The chain employs TRBV7-2 and TRBJ2-3; TRBD2 matches at 7 bases. This CDR3 region has 12 residues. CDR1 and CDR2 (germline): SGHTA, FQGNSA. The ends lost 0 bases at V and 9 bases at J; junction bases unmatched: 0. The CDR3 protein is CASSLAGGTQYF. CDR3 bases: TGTGCCAGCAGCTTAGCGGGGGGGACGCAGTATTTT.

The chain recombines TRBV7-9 with TRBJ2-5; weak D call: TRBD2 (6 bases). The CDR3 loop spans 14 amino acids. V was clipped by 5 bases and J by 2 bases, with 12 bases between them. Germline V gives CDR1 SEHNR, CDR2 FQNEAQ (reference sequence). The CDR3 nucleotides are TGTGCCAGCAGCCCGCCGGGACTTCAAGAGACCCAGTACTTC. Residues: CASSPPGLQETQYF.

This clone was seen once. The chain joins TRBV11-1 to TRBJ1-2; TRBD1 matches at 7 bases. The length of the CDR3 is 14 residues. V was pared by 2 bases and J by 5 bases, with 5 bases of the junction left unmatched. Looked up from germline, CDR1 is SGHAT and CDR2 is FQDESV (reference sequence). The CDR3 here is CASSLYRDRYGYTF. CDR3 in DNA: TGTGCCAGCAGCTTATACCGGGACAGATATGGCTACACCTTC.

The rearrangement joins TRBV6-1 to TRBJ1-4; 7 nucleotides align to TRBD1. The junction had 4 bases not matched to a gene; V was cut back by 4 bases and J by 5 bases. CDR3 size: 14 residues. Germline values: CDR1 MNHNS, CDR2 SASEGT. The CDR3 protein is CASSVGDSNEKLFF. The DNA for the CDR3 is TGTGCCAGCAGTGTAGGGGACAGCAATGAAAAACTGTTTTTT.

The sample holds one count of this clone. The gene calls are TRBV5-1 and TRBJ1-1, with no clear D. CDR1 is SGHRS and CDR2 is YFSETQ in the germline V gene. This CDR3 comprises 15 residues. Between the trimmed V and J ends, which lost 4 bases and 3 bases, there was a span of 16 bases. DNA for the CDR3: TGCGCCAGCAGCCTCATAGGGAGGACGGACACTGAAGCTTTCTTT. Translated, it gives CASSLIGRTDTEAFF. Supplemented by reference TRBV5-1 and TRBJ1-1, the full variable domain reads KAGVTQTPRYLIKTRGQQVTLSCSPISGHRSVSWYQQTPGQGLQFLFEYFSETQRNKGNFPGRFSGRQFSNSRSEMNVSTLELGDSALYLCASSLIGRTDTEAFFGQGTRLTVV.

The genes are TRBV19 and TRBJ2-7; TRBD2 matches at 9 bases. The V segment lost 5 bases and the J segment 2 bases; nucleotides outside the gene matches: 7. Germline-derived CDR1 and CDR2 are LNHDA and SQIVND (reference sequence). This CDR3 has 15 residues. CDR3 DNA: TGTGCCAGTAGTCCCACGACTAGCGGAACCTACGAGCAGTACTTC. This gives the protein CASSPTTSGTYEQYF.

This clone showed up just once. V and J are TRBV5-4 and TRBJ2-1, with 10 bases matching TRBD2. Germline V gene data show CDR1 as SGHNT and CDR2 as YYREEE (reference sequence). The CDR3 is 14 amino acids. J gave up 8 bases and V 5 bases, and 7 bases lay outside the gene matches. The CDR3 loop reads CASRPSGSVYEQFF. The CDR3 DNA follows: TGTGCCAGCAGACCTAGCGGGAGTGTTTATGAGCAGTTCTTC. The full variable domain, rest sourced from reference TRBV5-4 and TRBJ2-1, is ETGVTQSPTHLIKTRGQQVTLRCSSQSGHNTVSWYQQALGQGPQFIFQYYREEENGRGNFPPRFSGLQFPNYSSELNVNALELDDSALYLCASRPSGSVYEQFFGPGTRLTVL.

CDR3 nucleotides: TGCAGCGTAACCCAGGGGGCGGTGACTGAAGCTTTCTTT. Amino acids: CSVTQGAVTEAFF. The J gene is TRBJ1-1, the V gene TRBV29-1, with 8 bases matching TRBD1. Germline V lookup: CDR1 SQVTM, CDR2 ANQGSEA. V shed 6 bases and J 5 bases; nucleotides not matched to a gene: 8. The CDR3 loop spans 13 amino acids.

This chain links TRBV4-2 with TRBJ2-7, with 7 nucleotides matching TRBD1. This CDR3 has 17 amino acids. Germline CDR1 is LGHNA and CDR2 is YNFKEQ. The V segment lost 1 base and the J segment 6 bases; nucleotides outside the gene matches: 15. For the CDR3, the DNA is TGTGCCAGCAGCCAAGTAATATTCCGGGACAGCGTCCGCGAGCAGTACTTC. Protein sequence: CASSQVIFRDSVREQYF.

This chain links TRBV9 with TRBJ1-2; no clear D. Looked up from germline, CDR1 is SGDLS and CDR2 is YYNGEE. The CDR3 is made up of 15 amino acids. Deletions cut 0 bases from V and 6 bases from J, with 15 bases between. CDR3 amino acids: CASSVGLRESDGYTF. The CDR3 coding sequence is TGTGCCAGCAGCGTAGGTCTACGGGAAAGTGATGGCTACACCTTC.

The V gene is TRBV10-1, the J gene TRBJ1-5; 8 bases map to TRBD1. V trimming: 0 bases; J trimming: 3 bases; junction bases outside the gene matches: 7. Germline CDR1 WNHNN, CDR2 SYGVQD (reference sequence). The CDR3 extends over 17 amino acids. Here the CDR3 DNA reads TGCGCCAGCAGTGAGTCCCTGGACAGGGTTCACAATCAGCCCCAGCATTTT. This codes for CASSESLDRVHNQPQHF.

The chain uses TRBV27 and TRBJ1-5; 9 bases fit TRBD1. The CDR3 covers 16 residues. The V segment lost 6 bases and the J segment 7 bases; nucleotides outside the gene matches: 13. Germline lookup yields CDR1 MNHEY and CDR2 SMNVEV (reference sequence). CDR3 loop: CASSNTGQGRRQPQHF. CDR3 sequence (DNA): TGTGCCAGCAGCAACACCGGACAGGGGCGCCGCCAGCCCCAGCATTTT.

The chain is built from TRBV30 and TRBJ1-6; D uncertain. The CDR3 extends over 16 amino acids. Trimming shortened V by 2 bases and J by 7 bases, and 18 bases separated the two germline ends. Germline lookup yields CDR1 GTSNPN and CDR2 SVGIG (reference sequence). CDR3 sequence reads: CAWSPPRGMGNSPLHF. CDR3 nucleotides: TGTGCCTGGAGTCCCCCCCGGGGTATGGGGAATTCACCCCTCCACTTT.